Listed here are 10 T cell receptor beta chains from one sample, sequenced in a study of T cells in women clearing cervical HPV infection. Produced via immunoSEQ multiplex PCR; TCRdb's table is partial and in-frame only. The data include about 46,000 clones; the top ten clones carry about a third. The sequenced material came from blood buffy coat. These receptors were obtained from a woman between 18 and 70 years old with a cervical HPV16 infection that either progressed to CIN3+ or cleared (not recorded which).

Note on this clone: The CDR3 extends 3 residues past the end of the read, so its final part is completed from the germline J gene. The chain has TRBV10-3 and TRBJ2-1, with TRBD1 identical over 8 bases. Germline values: CDR1 ENHRY, CDR2 SYGVKD. The CDR3 consists of 13 residues. Trimming cost V 7 bases and J 5 bases; bases outside gene matches: 4. CDR3: CAINPGQDNEQFF. The part of the CDR3 DNA that was read is TGTGCCATCAACCCGGGACAGGACAATGAG.

About this clone itself: The read terminates 3 residues ahead of where the CDR3 ends, so the germline J gene completes it. This chain joins TRBV19 and TRBJ2-1; tentatively, D is TRBD2 (7 bases). V was cut by 7 bases and J by 2 bases, with 15 bases left in between. Germline V gene lookup returns CDR1 LNHDA and CDR2 SQIVND (reference sequence). This CDR3 contains 15 residues. CDR3 loop: CASNRASGTYNEQFF. The sequenced part of the CDR3 DNA is TGTGCCAGTAACAGGGCTAGCGGAACCTACAATGAG.

To note about this clone: The read comes to an end 3 residues before the CDR3 does, leaving the germline J gene to fill in the end. This chain links TRBV20-1 with TRBJ1-5, with no clear D. The CDR3 consists of 14 residues. Trimming shortened V by 0 bases and J by 9 bases, and 15 bases separated the two germline ends. Germline loops: CDR1 DFQATT, CDR2 SNEGSKA (reference sequence). The CDR3 loop reads CSARDSAGLSPQHF. The CDR3 bases that were read are TGCAGTGCTAGAGATTCAGCAGGCTTATCGCCC.

As regards this clone: The observed sequence ends 3 residues before the CDR3 terminus, with the missing tail filled in from the germline J gene. The chain links TRBV7-9 to TRBJ1-4; D is ambiguous. CDR3 size: 12 residues. V lost 8 bases and J lost 5, with 9 bases in between. Germline loops: CDR1 SEHNR, CDR2 FQNEAQ (reference sequence). CDR3 protein: CASSRVNEKLFF. Incomplete CDR3 DNA: TGTGCCAGCTCCCGGGTGAATGAAAAA. Full variable domain (missing parts from reference TRBV7-9 and TRBJ1-4): DTGVSQNPRHKITKRGQNVTFRCDPISEHNRLYWYRQTLGQGPEFLTYFQNEAQLEKSRLLSDRFSAERPKGSFSTLEIQRTEQGDSAMYLCASSRVNEKLFFGSGTQLSVL.

Concerning this clone: Read sequence stops 3 residues before the CDR3 end, and the germline J gene provides the missing end. The rearrangement links TRBV19 to TRBJ2-7, with D possibly TRBD2 on 6 matching bases. This CDR3 has 14 amino acids. Per germline, CDR1 LNHDA and CDR2 SQIVND (reference sequence). V lost 6 bases and J 4 bases, leaving 16 bases between the germline ends. The sequenced part of the CDR3 DNA is TGTGCCAGTAGACCGGGACTTGGGGGGTACGAG. Translated: CASRPGLGGYE. The complete CDR3 sequence is CASRPGLGGYEQYF. Filled out from reference TRBV19 and TRBJ2-7, the complete variable domain reads DGGITQSPKYLFRKEGQNVTLSCEQNLNHDAMYWYRQDPGQGLRLIYYSQIVNDFQKGDIAEGYSVSREKKESFPLTVTSAQKNPTAFYLCASRPGLGGYEQYFGPGTRLTVT.

Regarding this clone: The sequence runs out 3 residues before the end of the CDR3; the remainder is reconstructed from the germline J gene. The genes are TRBV19 and TRBJ1-4; 10 positions match TRBD1. CDR3 length: 14 amino acids. In germline, CDR1 is LNHDA, CDR2 SQIVND (reference sequence). The V and J ends lost 3 bases and 8 bases, in that order; junction bases with no gene match: 3. The CDR3 sequence is CASSIRQGAEKLFF. The sequenced part of the CDR3 DNA is TGTGCCAGTAGTATCCGACAGGGGGCCGAAAAA.

To note about this clone: The sequenced fragment ends 3 residues before the CDR3 boundary, so the rest is inferred from the germline J gene. The chain carries TRBV5-1 and TRBJ2-2; TRBD1 is a possible D gene (5 bases). The CDR3 has 15 residues. Germline CDR1 and CDR2: SGHRS and YFSETQ. CDR3 DNA (partial): TGCGCCAGCAGCGAGACAGAAGCAACTAATGAAAAG. Translating it yields CASSETEATNEK. The entire CDR3 protein is CASSETEATNEKLFF.

Concerning this clone itself: Read data end 3 residues before the CDR3 end; the end is taken from the germline J gene. This sequence joins TRBV12-3 or TRBV12-4 and TRBJ1-4; D is unclear. The CDR3 covers 11 residues. With 3 bases removed from V and 8 bases from J, the gap between germline ends came to 4 bases. CDR3 protein: CASSFGEKLFF. The sequenced part of the CDR3 DNA is TGTGCCAGCAGTTTCGGGGAAAAA.

The CDR3 bases that were read are TGCAGTGGCCCTAGCGGGGGCACAGATACG. Translated, it gives CSGPSGGTDT. The complete CDR3 protein is CSGPSGGTDTQYF. The chain combines TRBV20-1 with TRBJ2-3; 9 nucleotides line up with TRBD2. The DNA ends 3 residues before the CDR3 does, and the rest of the CDR3 is filled in from the germline J gene. Germline loops: CDR1 DFQATT, CDR2 SNEGSKA (reference sequence). CDR3 length equals 13 residues. The ends lost 7 bases at V and 1 base at J; junction bases unmatched: 3.

Comment on this clone: The read falls 3 residues short of the CDR3 end, and the missing part is taken from the germline J gene. V and J are TRBV20-1 and TRBJ2-1, with TRBD2 matching over 8 bases. V trimming: 0 bases; J trimming: 2 bases; junction bases outside the gene matches: 3. The germline V gene encodes CDR1 DFQATT and CDR2 SNEGSKA (reference sequence). The CDR3 runs to 15 residues. CDR3 bases read: TGCAGTGCTAGAGAAAGGGGACTAGCCTACAATGAG. Its translation is CSARERGLAYNE. The full-length CDR3 reads as CSARERGLAYNEQFF.